Presented here are 13 T cell receptor beta chains from one specimen sequenced in a study of molecular identifiers for immune sequencing clone quantification. TCRdb fed the PCR reads into MiXCR, producing one record per CDR3 protein. The repertoire includes around 460,000 distinct CDR3 sequences, around 23% of them detected once, and around 0.76% sits in the top ten. Sequenced sample: naive CD8+ T cells from blood, with Jurkat cell RNA spiked in. Subset of the sample: FACS-sorted CD8+CD4-CCR7+CD45RA+ naive T cells. These receptors all come from a human donor in good health. Some libraries in this study had Jurkat cell RNA spiked in.

Concerning this clonotype itself: A read error may be the cause here, since a much bigger clone is one base away. The rearrangement uses TRBV29-1 and TRBJ2-1; D is undetermined. Germline-derived CDR1 and CDR2 are SQVTM and ANQGSEA. With 2 bases removed from V and 7 bases from J, the gap between germline ends came to 18 bases. The CDR3 is 15 residues long. The CDR3 here is CSVESGARVLNEQFF. The CDR3 DNA sequence: TGCAGCGTTGAATCTGGAGCGAGAGTATTGAATGAGCAGTTCTTC.

The sample holds one count of this clonotype. V gene TRBV24-1 combines with J gene TRBJ2-5; D gene ambiguous. V lost 0 bases, J lost 5 bases, and 12 bases lay in between. CDR3 length equals 15 residues. Germline CDR1 and CDR2: KGHDR and SFDVKD. CDR3 loop: CATSDLPSQVETQYF. CDR3 DNA sequence: TGTGCCACCAGTGATTTGCCCAGCCAAGTGGAGACCCAGTACTTC.

This chain joins TRBV3-1 and TRBJ1-3, with D perhaps matching TRBD1 (6 bases). V was shortened by 6 bases and J by 0 bases, with 18 bases between the two germline ends. The CDR3 length is 17 residues. Germline-derived CDR1 and CDR2 are LGHDT and YNNKEL (reference sequence). The CDR3 nucleotides are TGTGCCAGCAGACATACCCGCGGGGGCAGCTCTGGAAACACCATATATTTT. This gives the protein CASRHTRGGSSGNTIYF.

The rearrangement uses TRBV10-3 and TRBJ2-5; 8 bases fit TRBD2. Losses at the gene ends were 4 bases for V and 2 bases for J; bases not matched to a gene: 18. Germline V lookup: CDR1 ENHRY, CDR2 SYGVKD. The CDR3 runs to 19 residues. The CDR3 DNA follows: TGTGCCATCAGTGCAACCTCGGGACTAGAACTGGGCTCACAAGAGACCCAGTACTTC. Translation gives CAISATSGLELGSQETQYF.

The V gene is TRBV3-1, the J gene TRBJ2-7; D unclear. The V gene lost 7 bases and the J gene lost 3 bases, with 16 bases spanning the gap. CDR1 is LGHDT, CDR2 YNNKEL, per germline (reference sequence). This CDR3 contains 14 residues. This CDR3 reads CASTNLAADYEQYF. The CDR3 nucleotides read TGTGCCAGCACCAACCTGGCTGCAGACTACGAGCAGTACTTC.

Remarks on this clonotype: A clone one base away is much larger, so this may be a read error. V and J are TRBV12-3 or TRBV12-4 and TRBJ1-6; 8 bases are a match to TRBD1. This CDR3 is built from 15 residues. The junction had 11 bases not matched to a gene; V was cut back by 6 bases and J by 10 bases. CDR3 sequence (DNA): TGTGCCAGCAGCCTCGGGGACAGGCCGTTATCACCCCTCCACTTT. It yields the protein CASSLGDRPLSPLHF.

The V call is TRBV28, the J call TRBJ2-7; 7 positions match TRBD1. The J segment lost 6 bases and the V segment lost 3 bases, leaving 8 bases of the junction unmatched. This CDR3 region has 14 residues. In germline, CDR1 is MDHEN, CDR2 SYDVKM. The CDR3 nucleotides are TGTGCCAGCAGTTTCAGGGGGATTCTCCGCGAGCAGTACTTC. It yields the protein CASSFRGILREQYF.

This clonotype was observed many times. The J gene is TRBJ1-1, the V gene TRBV5-1; TRBD1 might be the D (6 bases). Looked up from germline, CDR1 is SGHRS and CDR2 is YFSETQ. The CDR3 totals 14 residues. V lost 4 bases and J 5 bases, leaving 15 bases between the germline ends. In nucleotides, the CDR3 is TGCGCCAGCAGCGTCGAACAGGGTAATACTGAAGCTTTCTTT. Translation gives CASSVEQGNTEAFF.

The sample holds a few counts of this clonotype. The chain is built from TRBV14 and TRBJ1-3, with unresolved D. Germline V gene sequence: CDR1 SGHDN, CDR2 FVKESK. The CDR3 extends over 14 amino acids. V lost 2 bases, J lost 0 bases, and 5 bases lay in between. The CDR3 DNA reads as TGTGCCAGCAGCCAATACTCCTCTGGAAACACCATATATTTT. This encodes CASSQYSSGNTIYF.

Points on this clonotype: This may stem from a read error, because a much larger clone lies one nucleotide away. The rearrangement joins TRBV9 to TRBJ2-7, with D perhaps assigned TRBD1 or TRBD2 (5 bases each). The CDR3 totals 15 residues. Trimming removed 4 bases at V and 4 bases at J, with 18 bases between. Germline V gene data show CDR1 as SGDLS and CDR2 as YYNGEE. CDR3 DNA sequence: TGTGCCAGCAGCCTCGGGACCCGGGGCCCTTACGAGCAGTACTTC. It specifies CASSLGTRGPYEQYF.

This clonotype has a handful of counts. The genes are TRBV30 and TRBJ2-3, with D unresolved. Trimming removed 1 base at V and 3 bases at J, with 2 bases between. Germline loops: CDR1 GTSNPN, CDR2 SVGIG (reference sequence). The CDR3 covers 11 residues. This chain's CDR3 is CAWSETDTQYF. In DNA, the CDR3 is TGTGCCTGGAGTGAAACAGATACGCAGTATTTT.

The V and J genes are TRBV9 and TRBJ2-5; TRBD2 matches 7 bases. This CDR3 contains 13 residues. V shed 4 bases and J 4 bases; nucleotides not matched to a gene: 4. Per germline, CDR1 SGDLS and CDR2 YYNGEE. The CDR3 spells CASSTRGVETQYF. DNA for the CDR3: TGTGCCAGCAGCACCCGGGGGGTAGAGACCCAGTACTTC.

As for this clonotype: This clone may be a read error of a much larger clone one base away. CDR3 bases: TGTGCCAGCAGTCACCCTCAGGAGCGGGGGATGACAGATATGCAGTATTTT. This gives the protein CASSHPQERGMTDMQYF. The rearrangement joins TRBV6-2 or TRBV6-3 to TRBJ2-3; TRBD2 matches at 8 bases. CDR1 and CDR2 (germline): MNHEY, SVGEGT. The length of the CDR3 is 17 residues.